This T cell receptor (beta chain) came from a study of shared T cell receptors in the human thymus. Sequencing was performed with immunoSEQ multiplex PCR; in TCRdb, only in-frame clones are kept and a portion is missing. The data hold over 650,000 clones, with about 90% observed a single time. This sample also belongs to another study, concerning human thymus T cells.

Sequencing was done on a sample of thymocytes. This receptor was taken from a boy in the first two years of life with a congenital heart defect.

The CDR3 coding sequence is TGCGCCAGCAGCCAAGATTGCCACCCGGGCACTGAAGCTTTCTTT. The encoded protein is CASSQDCHPGTEAFF. The chain recombines TRBV4-1 with TRBJ1-1; D is uncertain. CDR1 is MGHRA and CDR2 is YSYEKL in the germline V gene. This CDR3 has 15 amino acids. The V end was cut by 0 bases, the J end by 4 bases, with 12 bases between.